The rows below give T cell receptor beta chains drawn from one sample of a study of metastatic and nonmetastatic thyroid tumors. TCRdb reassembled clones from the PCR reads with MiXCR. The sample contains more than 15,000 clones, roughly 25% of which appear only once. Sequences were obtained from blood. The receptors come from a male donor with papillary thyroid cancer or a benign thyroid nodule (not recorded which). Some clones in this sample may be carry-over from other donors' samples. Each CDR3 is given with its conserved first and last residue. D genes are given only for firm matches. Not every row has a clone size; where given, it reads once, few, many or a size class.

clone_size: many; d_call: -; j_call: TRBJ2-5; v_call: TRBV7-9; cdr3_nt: TGTGCCAGCAGCCCCAACCAGTTATGGGAGACCCAGTACTTC; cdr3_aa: CASSPNQLWETQYF
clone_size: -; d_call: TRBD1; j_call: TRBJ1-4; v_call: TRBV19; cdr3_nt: TGTGCCAGTAGTAAGAGGGGACAGGGAACGACTAATGAAAAACTGTTTTTT; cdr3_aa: CASSKRGQGTTNEKLFF
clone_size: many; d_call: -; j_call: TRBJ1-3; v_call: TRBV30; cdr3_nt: TGTGCCTGGAGTGTTTCGGGGGCGCTCGGAAACACCATATATTTT; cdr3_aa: CAWSVSGALGNTIYF
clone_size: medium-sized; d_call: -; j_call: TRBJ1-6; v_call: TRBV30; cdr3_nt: TGTGCCTGGATAAGCCCCCGGGGGTCCAATTCACCCCTCCACTTT; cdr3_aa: CAWISPRGSNSPLHF
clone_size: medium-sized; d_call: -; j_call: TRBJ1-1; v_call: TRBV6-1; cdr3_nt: TGTGCCAGCAGTCTTGGGGGGGATGAAGCTTTCTTT; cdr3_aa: CASSLGGDEAFF
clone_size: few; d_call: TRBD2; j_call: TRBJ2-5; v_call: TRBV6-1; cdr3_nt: TGTGCCAGCATGGGACTAGCGACCTTCAAGGGTGAGACCAAGTACTTC; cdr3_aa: CASMGLATFKGETKYF
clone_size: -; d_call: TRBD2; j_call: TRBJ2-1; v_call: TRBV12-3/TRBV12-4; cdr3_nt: TGTGCCAGCAGTTTAGCGCTAAATGGACTAGCGAAGGGTGAGCAGTTCTTC; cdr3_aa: CASSLALNGLAKGEQFF
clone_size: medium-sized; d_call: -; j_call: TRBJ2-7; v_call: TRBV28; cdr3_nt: TGTGCCAGCAACTCGGGGGCCTACGAGCAGTACTTC; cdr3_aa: CASNSGAYEQYF
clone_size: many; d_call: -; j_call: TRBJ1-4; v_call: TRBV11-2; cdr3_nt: TGTGCCAGCAGCTTACCGAATGAAAAACTGTTTTTT; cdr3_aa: CASSLPNEKLFF
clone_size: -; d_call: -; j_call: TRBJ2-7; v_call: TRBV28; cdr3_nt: TGTGCCAGCAGTTTAAACTATGGATTCTACGAGCAGTACTTC; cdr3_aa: CASSLNYGFYEQYF
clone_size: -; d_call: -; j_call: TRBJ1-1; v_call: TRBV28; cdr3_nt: TGTGCCAGCACTCAAACGAACACTGAAGCTTTCTTT; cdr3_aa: CASTQTNTEAFF
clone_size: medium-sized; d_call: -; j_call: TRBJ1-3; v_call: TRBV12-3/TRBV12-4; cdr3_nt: TGTGCCAGCAGTCGCGGAAACACCATATATTTT; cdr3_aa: CASSRGNTIYF
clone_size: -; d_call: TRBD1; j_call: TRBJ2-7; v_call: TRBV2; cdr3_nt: TGTGCCAGCAGTGCCCACCCCGGGGAGACAGGGAGCTACGAGCAGTACTTC; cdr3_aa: CASSAHPGETGSYEQYF
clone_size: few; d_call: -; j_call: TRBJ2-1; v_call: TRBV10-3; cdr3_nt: TGTGCCATCCAACAGGCCCAAAACCCCGATGAGCAGTTCTTC; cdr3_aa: CAIQQAQNPDEQFF
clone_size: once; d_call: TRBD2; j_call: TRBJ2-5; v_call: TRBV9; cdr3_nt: TGTGCCAGCAGCGCGGGGACTAGCACCCTGGAGACCCAGTACTTC; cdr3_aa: CASSAGTSTLETQYF
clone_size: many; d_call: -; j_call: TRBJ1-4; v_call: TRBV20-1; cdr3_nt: TGCAGTGCTAGGGTCCAGGGGAATGAAAAACTGTTTTTT; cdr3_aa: CSARVQGNEKLFF
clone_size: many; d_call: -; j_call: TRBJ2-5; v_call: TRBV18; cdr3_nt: TGTGCCAGCTCACCTTCGGAGCGGAGCCAAGAGACCCAGTACTTC; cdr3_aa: CASSPSERSQETQYF
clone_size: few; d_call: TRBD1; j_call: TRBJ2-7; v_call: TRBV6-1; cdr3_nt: TGTGCCAGCAGTCCCCCCGGGACAGCGACCTACGAGCAGTACTTC; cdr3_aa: CASSPPGTATYEQYF
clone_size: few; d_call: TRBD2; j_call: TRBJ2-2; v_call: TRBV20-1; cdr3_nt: TGCAGTGCTAGAGTTCTAGCGGGAGGGCCAAACGGGGAGCTGTTTTTT; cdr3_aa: CSARVLAGGPNGELFF
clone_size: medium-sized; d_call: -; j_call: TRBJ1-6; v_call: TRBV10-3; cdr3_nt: TGTGCCATCAGCCCAGGATTTAATTCACCCCTCCACTTT; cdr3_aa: CAISPGFNSPLHF
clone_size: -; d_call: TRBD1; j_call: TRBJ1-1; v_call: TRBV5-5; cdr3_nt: TGTGCCAGCAGCCCCTACGACAGGGTAAAGACTGAAGCTTTCTTT; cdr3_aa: CASSPYDRVKTEAFF
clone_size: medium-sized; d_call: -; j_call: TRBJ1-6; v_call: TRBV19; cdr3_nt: TGTGCCAGTAGTATAGAGCCCCGGGATTCACCCCTCCACTTT; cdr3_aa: CASSIEPRDSPLHF
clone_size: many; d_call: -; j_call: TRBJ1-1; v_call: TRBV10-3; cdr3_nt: TGTGCCATCAGTGAGAAAGAGAACACTGAAGCTTTCTTT; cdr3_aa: CAISEKENTEAFF
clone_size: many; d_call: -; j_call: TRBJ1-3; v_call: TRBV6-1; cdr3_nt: TGTGCCAGCAGTTCCCTGGGGAGGGCGGGAGGAAACACCATATATTTT; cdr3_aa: CASSSLGRAGGNTIYF
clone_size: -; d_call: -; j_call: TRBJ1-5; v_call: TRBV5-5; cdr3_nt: TGTGCCAGCAGCCCCGACAGCTATCAGCCCCAGCATTTT; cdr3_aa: CASSPDSYQPQHF
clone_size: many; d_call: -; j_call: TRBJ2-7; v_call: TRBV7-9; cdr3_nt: TGTGCCAGCAGCTTAGGAGGTGGAGAGCAGTACTTC; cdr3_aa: CASSLGGGEQYF
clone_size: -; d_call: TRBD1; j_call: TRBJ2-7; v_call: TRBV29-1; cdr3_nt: TGCAGAGTCGACAGGGGGAGCGCCTACGAGCAGTACTTC; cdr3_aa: CRVDRGSAYEQYF
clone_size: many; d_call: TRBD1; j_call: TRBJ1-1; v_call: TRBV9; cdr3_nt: TGTGCCAGCAGCTCGACAGGGGGTGTATCGGAGGCTTTCTTT; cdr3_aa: CASSSTGGVSEAFF
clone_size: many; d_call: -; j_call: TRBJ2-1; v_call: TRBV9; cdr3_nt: TGTGCCAGCAGCGTAGGTCGAGAGCGGAGCTCCTACAATGAGCAGTTCTTC; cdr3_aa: CASSVGRERSSYNEQFF
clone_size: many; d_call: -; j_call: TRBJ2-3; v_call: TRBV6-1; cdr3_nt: TGTGCCAGCAGAGGAACCGCGACTAGTTATTCAGATACGCAGTATTTT; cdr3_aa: CASRGTATSYSDTQYF
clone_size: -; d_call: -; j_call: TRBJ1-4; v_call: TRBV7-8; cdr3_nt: TGTGCCAGCAGCACAAAGACAGGTTCGCGCCGATTAAAAGAAAAACTGTTTTTT; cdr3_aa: CASSTKTGSRRLKEKLFF
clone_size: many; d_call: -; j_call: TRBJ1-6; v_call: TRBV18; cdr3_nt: TGTGCCAGCTCACCACCGATGCGCACTGCGGTTTCACCCCTCCACTTT; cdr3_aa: CASSPPMRTAVSPLHF
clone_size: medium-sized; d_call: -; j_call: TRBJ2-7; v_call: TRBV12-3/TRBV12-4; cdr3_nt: TGTGCCAGCAGGAAGGCGAGTTTGAACGAGCAGTACTTC; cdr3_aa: CASRKASLNEQYF
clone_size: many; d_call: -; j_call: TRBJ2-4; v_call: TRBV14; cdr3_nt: TGTGCCAGCAGCTTCGGCCAAGTCAAAAACATTCAGTACTTC; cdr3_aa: CASSFGQVKNIQYF
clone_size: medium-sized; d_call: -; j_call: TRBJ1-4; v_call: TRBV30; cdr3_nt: TGTGCCTGGACTCTGACCGGGGCCTATAATGAAAAACTGTTTTTT; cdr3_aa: CAWTLTGAYNEKLFF
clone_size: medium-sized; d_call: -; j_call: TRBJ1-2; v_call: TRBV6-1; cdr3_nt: TGTGCCAGCAGTGAATATGGCGATCTTAACTATGGCTACACCTTC; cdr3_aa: CASSEYGDLNYGYTF
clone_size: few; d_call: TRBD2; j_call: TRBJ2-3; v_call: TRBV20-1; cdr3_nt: TGCAGTGCTAGAGATCAGTTGGGACTAGCGGGAGTAGGGAGGACAGATACGCAGTATTTT; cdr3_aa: CSARDQLGLAGVGRTDTQYF
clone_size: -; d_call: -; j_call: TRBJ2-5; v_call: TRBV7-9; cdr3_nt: TGTGCCAGCAGCTTGACGGTGGGAGAGACCCAGTACTTC; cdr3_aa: CASSLTVGETQYF
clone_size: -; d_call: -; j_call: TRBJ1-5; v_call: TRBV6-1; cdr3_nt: TGTGCCAGCAGAAAGGACGGGTTTAGCAATCAGCCCCAGCATTTT; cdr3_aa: CASRKDGFSNQPQHF
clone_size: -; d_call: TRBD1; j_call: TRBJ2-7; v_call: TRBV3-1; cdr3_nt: TGTGCCAGCAGCCAAGATACAGGGGTCGACGAGCAGTACTTC; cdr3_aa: CASSQDTGVDEQYF
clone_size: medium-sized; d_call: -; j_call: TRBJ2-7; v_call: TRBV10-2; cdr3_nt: TGCGCCAGCAGTGAGGTCGGGGTCAGCTCCTACGAGCAGTACTTC; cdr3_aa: CASSEVGVSSYEQYF
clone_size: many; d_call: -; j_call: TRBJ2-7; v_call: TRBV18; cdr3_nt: TGTGCCAGCTCACCATCCCCCTGGCGTGGAACTTACTCCTACGAGCAGTACTTC; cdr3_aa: CASSPSPWRGTYSYEQYF
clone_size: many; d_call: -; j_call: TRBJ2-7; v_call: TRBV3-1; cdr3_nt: TGTGCCAGCACCATCTACGAGCAGTACTTC; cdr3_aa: CASTIYEQYF
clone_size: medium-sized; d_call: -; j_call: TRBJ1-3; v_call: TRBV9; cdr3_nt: TGTGCCAGCAGCGTATGGGGGCACCGTTACTCTGGAAACACCATATATTTT; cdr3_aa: CASSVWGHRYSGNTIYF
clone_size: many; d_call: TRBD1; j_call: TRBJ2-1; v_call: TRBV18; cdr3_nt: TGTGCCAGCTCACCGGGGACAGGGTACAATGAGCAGTTCTTC; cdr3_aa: CASSPGTGYNEQFF
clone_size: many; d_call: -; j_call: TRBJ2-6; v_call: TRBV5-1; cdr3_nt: TGCGCCAGCAGCTTCTCAGGGGCCACCTCTGGGGCCAACGTCCTGACTTTC; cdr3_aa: CASSFSGATSGANVLTF
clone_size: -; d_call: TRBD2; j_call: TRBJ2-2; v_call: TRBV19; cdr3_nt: TGTGCCAGTAGTTGGGCTAGCGGGGACGGGGAGCTGTTTTTT; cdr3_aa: CASSWASGDGELFF
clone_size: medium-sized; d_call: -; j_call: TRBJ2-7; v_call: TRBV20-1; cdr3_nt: TGCAGTGCTAGAGACGGGGGCAGTTTCTACGAGCAGTACTTC; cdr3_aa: CSARDGGSFYEQYF
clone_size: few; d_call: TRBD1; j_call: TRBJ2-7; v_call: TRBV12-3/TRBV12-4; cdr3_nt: TGTGCCAGCAGTGGAACTACAGGGGTCTCCTACGAGCAGTACTTC; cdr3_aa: CASSGTTGVSYEQYF
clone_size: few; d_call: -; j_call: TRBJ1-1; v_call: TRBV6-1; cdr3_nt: TGTGCCAGCAGGGGTCGGGGGGGTGTCACTGAAGCTTTCTTC; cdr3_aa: CASRGRGGVTEAFF
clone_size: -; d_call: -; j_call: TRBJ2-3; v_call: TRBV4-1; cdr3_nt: TGCGCCAGCAGCCTGGGTCGAGGGGGGTCTGCAGATACGCAGTATTTT; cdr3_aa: CASSLGRGGSADTQYF
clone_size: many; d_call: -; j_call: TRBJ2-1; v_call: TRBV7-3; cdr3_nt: TGTGCCAGCAGCTTCCTGGGCCCGAATGAGCAGTTCTTC; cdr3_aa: CASSFLGPNEQFF
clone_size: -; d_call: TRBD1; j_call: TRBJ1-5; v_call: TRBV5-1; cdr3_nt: TGCGCCAGCAGCTCGGGACAGAGCAATCAGCCCCAGCATTTT; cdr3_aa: CASSSGQSNQPQHF
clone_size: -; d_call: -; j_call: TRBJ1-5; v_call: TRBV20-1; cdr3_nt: TGCAGTGCTAGGAGGCGCTTGGGCAATCAGCCCCAGCATTTT; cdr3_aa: CSARRRLGNQPQHF
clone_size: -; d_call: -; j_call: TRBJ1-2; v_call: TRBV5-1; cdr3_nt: TGCGCCAGCAGCTTGGTGGGGGAGGAAAACTATGGCTACACCTTC; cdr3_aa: CASSLVGEENYGYTF
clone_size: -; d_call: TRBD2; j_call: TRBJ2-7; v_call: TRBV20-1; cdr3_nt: TGCAGTGTAACTAGCGGGGCCTCCTACGAGCAGTACTTC; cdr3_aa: CSVTSGASYEQYF